The sequence of this TCR beta chain was determined in a study of neurological immune-mediated disorders. The time point is: technical triplicate 1. This CDR3 has 13 amino acids. V was trimmed by 4 bases and J by 6 bases, leaving 13 bases between them. Germline V lookup: CDR1 SGHVS, CDR2 FQNEAQ. The making of cDNA relied on 5'RACE with 10-nucleotide random UMIs. TCRdb processed the 5' RACE reads anew with MiXCR; each CDR3 protein has one entry. The sample contains 30,000 to 40,000 distinct CDR3 sequences, around 10% of which appear only once. This clonotype occurred many times. The chain is built from TRBV7-8 and TRBJ2-7; D is undetermined. This clonotype originated in a man between 60 and 75 years old with HTLV-1-associated myelopathy (HAM/TSP). Sequenced material: PBMCs. The CDR3 sequence is CASSSTGFFEQYF. CDR3 coding DNA: TGTGCCAGCAGCTCTACCGGGTTTTTCGAGCAGTACTTC. The variable domain in full, with the rest retrieved from reference TRBV7-8 and TRBJ2-7, is GAGVSQSPRYKVAKRGQDVALRCDPISGHVSLFWYQQALGQGPEFLTYFQNEAQLDKSGLPSDRFFAERPEGSVSTLKIQRTQQEDSAVYLCASSSTGFFEQYFGPGTRLTVT.